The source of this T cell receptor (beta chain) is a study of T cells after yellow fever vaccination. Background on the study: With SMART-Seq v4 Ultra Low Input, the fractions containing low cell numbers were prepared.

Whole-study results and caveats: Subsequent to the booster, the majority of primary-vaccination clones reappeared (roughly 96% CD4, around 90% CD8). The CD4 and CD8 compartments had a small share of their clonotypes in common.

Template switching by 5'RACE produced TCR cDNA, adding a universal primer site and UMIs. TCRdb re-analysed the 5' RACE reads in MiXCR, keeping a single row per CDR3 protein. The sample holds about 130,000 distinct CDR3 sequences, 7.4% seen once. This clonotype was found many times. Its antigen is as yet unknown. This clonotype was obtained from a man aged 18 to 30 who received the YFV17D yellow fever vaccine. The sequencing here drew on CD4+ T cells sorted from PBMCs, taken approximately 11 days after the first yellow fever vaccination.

The CDR3 nucleotides are TGTGCCACCGGTACGGGTCCTGGCTCCTACAATGAGCAGTTCTTC. The encoded protein is CATGTGPGSYNEQFF. The V and J genes are TRBV6-5 and TRBJ2-1, with D uncertain. This CDR3 contains 15 residues. CDR1 is MNHEY, CDR2 SVGAGI, per germline. With 10 bases removed from V and 0 bases from J, the gap between germline ends came to 16 bases.